The rows below give T cell receptor beta chains drawn from one sample of a study of T cell responses to AZD1222 COVID-19 vaccine. Produced via immunoSEQ multiplex PCR; TCRdb's table is partial and in-frame only. The sample contains roughly 90,000 clones, roughly 85% of which appear only once. Material: peripheral blood, obtained on day 0 of AZD1222 vaccination. The receptor source for this set is an adult in good health. The CDR3 runs from the conserved cysteine through the conserved F or W. Fields, in order: CDR3 length, V gene, D gene, clone size, J gene, CDR3 DNA, CDR3 protein. D genes are given only for firm matches. A clone size is listed for some rows: how often the clone was seen (once, few, many), or a class if it is expanded.

length: 14
V: TRBV14
D: -
size: -
J: TRBJ2-5
DNA: TGTGCCAGCAGCCAATCAGTAGTAGAAGAGACCCAGTACTTC
CDR3: CASSQSVVEETQYF

length: 15
V: TRBV6-2/TRBV6-3
D: -
size: -
J: TRBJ1-5
DNA: TGTGCCAGCACCCCCTTGGGTTGGAGCAATCAGCCCCAGCATTTT
CDR3: CASTPLGWSNQPQHF

length: 16
V: TRBV7-8
D: -
size: -
J: TRBJ2-2
DNA: TGTGCCAGCAGCTCTGGGTCGCGGGGTAGTTCGGGGGAGCTGTTTTTT
CDR3: CASSSGSRGSSGELFF

length: 16
V: TRBV9
D: -
size: once
J: TRBJ1-2
DNA: TGTGCCAGCAGCGTAGCCTGGGCACCTCTGTCTTATGGCTACACCTTC
CDR3: CASSVAWAPLSYGYTF

length: 17
V: TRBV18
D: -
size: -
J: TRBJ1-1
DNA: TGTGCCAGCTCACGCTACGTTGAAGGGATTGAGGGCACTGAAGCTTTCTTT
CDR3: CASSRYVEGIEGTEAFF

length: 15
V: TRBV7-9
D: -
size: -
J: TRBJ2-1
DNA: TGTGCCAGCAGCTTACTTGGATCTTCCTACAATGAGCAGTTCTTC
CDR3: CASSLLGSSYNEQFF

length: 17
V: TRBV21-1
D: -
size: -
J: TRBJ1-5
DNA: TGTGCCAGCACCCCGAGATATAGACAGGGAGATAATCAGCCCCAGCATTTT
CDR3: CASTPRYRQGDNQPQHF

length: 16
V: TRBV21-1
D: -
size: -
J: TRBJ2-3
DNA: TGTGCCAGCAGCAAACAGGGGCGGGGGGCCACAGATACGCAGTATTTT
CDR3: CASSKQGRGATDTQYF

length: 16
V: TRBV5-1
D: TRBD1
size: -
J: TRBJ1-4
DNA: TGCGCCAGCAGCTTGACAGGGGGATCGACTAATGAAAAACTGTTTTTT
CDR3: CASSLTGGSTNEKLFF

length: 12
V: TRBV12-3/TRBV12-4
D: -
size: -
J: TRBJ2-7
DNA: TGTGCCAGCAAGCGGACAGCCTACGAGCAGTACTTC
CDR3: CASKRTAYEQYF

length: 14
V: TRBV7-2
D: -
size: -
J: TRBJ1-1
DNA: TGTGCCAGCAGCCAGGGACCGATGAACACTGAAGCTTTCTTT
CDR3: CASSQGPMNTEAFF

length: 17
V: TRBV3-1/TRBV3-2
D: TRBD2
size: few
J: TRBJ2-7
DNA: TGTGCCAGCAGTCGGGGACTAGCGGGGGACAACTCCTACGAGCAGTACTTC
CDR3: CASSRGLAGDNSYEQYF

length: 14
V: TRBV18
D: -
size: -
J: TRBJ2-2
DNA: TGTGCCAGCTCACCGGCAGGGATTACCGGGGAGCTGTTTTTT
CDR3: CASSPAGITGELFF

length: 15
V: TRBV19
D: -
size: -
J: TRBJ1-1
DNA: TGTGCCAGTAGCCAGACGTGGGGCCTGGACACTGAAGCTTTCTTT
CDR3: CASSQTWGLDTEAFF

length: 13
V: TRBV6-5
D: -
size: -
J: TRBJ1-5
DNA: TGTGCCAGCGCATACCAGGGCAATCAGCCCCAGCATTTT
CDR3: CASAYQGNQPQHF

length: 12
V: TRBV7-2
D: -
size: few
J: TRBJ2-5
DNA: TGTGCCAGCAGCTTCCACCTCCAGACCCAGTACTTC
CDR3: CASSFHLQTQYF

length: 12
V: TRBV19
D: -
size: once
J: TRBJ2-3
DNA: TGTGCCAGTAGGCGGGGCACAGATACGCAGTATTTT
CDR3: CASRRGTDTQYF

length: 15
V: TRBV10-2
D: TRBD1
size: -
J: TRBJ1-5
DNA: TGCGCCAGCAGTAAATCAGGGGGGGCTGAACAGCCCCAGCATTTT
CDR3: CASSKSGGAEQPQHF

length: 15
V: TRBV7-2
D: -
size: -
J: TRBJ2-7
DNA: TGTGCCAGCAGCTTAGTAGGGGGGAGTGGAGGGGAGCAGTACTTC
CDR3: CASSLVGGSGGEQYF

length: 8
V: TRBV6-4
D: -
size: -
J: TRBJ2-7
DNA: TGTGCCAGCACGAAGCAGTACTTC
CDR3: CASTKQYF

length: 15
V: TRBV7-9
D: -
size: -
J: TRBJ2-3
DNA: TGTGCCAGCAGCTTATCCGTCAGAAAAACAGATACGCAGTATTTT
CDR3: CASSLSVRKTDTQYF

length: 17
V: TRBV18
D: -
size: -
J: TRBJ2-3
DNA: TGTGCCAGCTCACCACGAGGCCAAAATCCCAACACAGATACGCAGTATTTT
CDR3: CASSPRGQNPNTDTQYF

length: 15
V: TRBV5-4
D: TRBD1
size: -
J: TRBJ2-6
DNA: TGTGCCAGCAGCTCGACAGGGATAGGGGCCAACGTCCTGACTTTC
CDR3: CASSSTGIGANVLTF

length: 15
V: TRBV4-3
D: -
size: -
J: TRBJ1-1
DNA: TGCGCCAGCAGCCAAGGCGCGGGGGGGAACACTGAAGCTTTCTTT
CDR3: CASSQGAGGNTEAFF

length: 14
V: TRBV4-1
D: TRBD1
size: -
J: TRBJ1-1
DNA: TGCGCCAGCAGCCCAGCAGGGGGCTGGACTGAAGCTTTCTTT
CDR3: CASSPAGGWTEAFF

length: 13
V: TRBV19
D: -
size: -
J: TRBJ1-1
DNA: TGTGCCAGTAGTATGAGGCCGAACACTGAAGCTTTCTTT
CDR3: CASSMRPNTEAFF

length: 15
V: TRBV6-5
D: -
size: -
J: TRBJ1-6
DNA: TGTGCCAGCAGGCCCCTCGACAGTCCTAATTCACCCCTCCACTTT
CDR3: CASRPLDSPNSPLHF

length: 13
V: TRBV10-3
D: -
size: -
J: TRBJ1-5
DNA: TGTGCCATCAGTGGGGGGGTCAATCAGCCCCAGCATTTT
CDR3: CAISGGVNQPQHF

length: 14
V: TRBV27
D: -
size: few
J: TRBJ1-5
DNA: TGTGCCAGCAGTTTGCGGTATAGCAATCAGCCCCAGCATTTT
CDR3: CASSLRYSNQPQHF

length: 12
V: TRBV29-1
D: -
size: -
J: TRBJ1-2
DNA: TGCAGCGTTGGTTCAGGGAACTATGGCTACACCTTC
CDR3: CSVGSGNYGYTF

length: 17
V: TRBV18
D: -
size: few
J: TRBJ2-1
DNA: TGTGCCAGCTCACTTCTGCCCGGGGAACCCTCCTACAATGAGCAGTTCTTC
CDR3: CASSLLPGEPSYNEQFF

length: 15
V: TRBV6-5
D: -
size: -
J: TRBJ2-7
DNA: TGTGCCAGCAGACCTGGGACTTCTGGCTCCTACGAGCAGTACTTC
CDR3: CASRPGTSGSYEQYF

length: 13
V: TRBV30
D: -
size: -
J: TRBJ2-1
DNA: TGTGCCTGGAGTGTAGCGATGTCGAATGAGCAGTTCTTC
CDR3: CAWSVAMSNEQFF

length: 13
V: TRBV10-3
D: -
size: -
J: TRBJ1-5
DNA: TGTGCCATCAGTGAGCCAGGGGATCAGCCCCAGCATTTT
CDR3: CAISEPGDQPQHF

length: 13
V: TRBV27
D: -
size: -
J: TRBJ1-5
DNA: TGTGCCAGCAGCCAGGCAAACAATCAGCCCCAGCATTTT
CDR3: CASSQANNQPQHF

length: 13
V: TRBV18
D: -
size: few
J: TRBJ1-4
DNA: TGTGCCAGCTCAACAGGCTTTAATGAAAAACTGTTTTTT
CDR3: CASSTGFNEKLFF

length: 14
V: TRBV2
D: -
size: -
J: TRBJ1-1
DNA: TGTGCCAGCAAGGGAGATGGCGATGGCACTGAAGCTTTCTTT
CDR3: CASKGDGDGTEAFF

length: 14
V: TRBV11-2
D: -
size: -
J: TRBJ2-7
DNA: TGTGCCAGCAGCTTAGTGCGGGCTTCCTACGAGCAGTACTTC
CDR3: CASSLVRASYEQYF

length: 13
V: TRBV7-2
D: -
size: -
J: TRBJ1-4
DNA: TGTGCCAGCAGCTTTAATGGGTTCGAAAAACTGTTTTTT
CDR3: CASSFNGFEKLFF

length: 15
V: TRBV11-3
D: TRBD1
size: -
J: TRBJ2-1
DNA: TGTGCCAGCAGCCAGACAGGGTCGACCTACAATGAGCAGTTCTTC
CDR3: CASSQTGSTYNEQFF

length: 15
V: TRBV6-5
D: -
size: -
J: TRBJ2-7
DNA: TGTGCCAGCAGTTACTCGGCTTACAGGATCCACGAGCAGTACTTC
CDR3: CASSYSAYRIHEQYF

length: 15
V: TRBV5-1
D: -
size: -
J: TRBJ2-7
DNA: TGCGCCAGCAGCTTGCGAGGAGGGGGACCCCACGAGCAGTACTTC
CDR3: CASSLRGGGPHEQYF

length: 12
V: TRBV19
D: -
size: -
J: TRBJ1-2
DNA: TGTGCCAGTAGTAGGGGCGCGGACGGCTACACCTTC
CDR3: CASSRGADGYTF

length: 13
V: TRBV10-3
D: -
size: once
J: TRBJ1-1
DNA: TGTGCCATCAGTGAGTCGGGGGGGCCTGAAGCTTTCTTT
CDR3: CAISESGGPEAFF

length: 16
V: TRBV10-2
D: -
size: few
J: TRBJ2-2
DNA: TGCGCCAGCAGTGAGGTTGGGGGATCGGACACCGGGGAGCTGTTTTTT
CDR3: CASSEVGGSDTGELFF

length: 16
V: TRBV7-9
D: -
size: -
J: TRBJ1-6
DNA: TGTGCCAGCAGCTTGGGGGGAGACAGTAGATATTCACCCCTCCACTTT
CDR3: CASSLGGDSRYSPLHF

length: 15
V: TRBV6-5
D: TRBD2
size: -
J: TRBJ2-1
DNA: TGTGCCAGCAGTTACGGGAGGGTTAGGGGCAATGAGCAGTTCTTC
CDR3: CASSYGRVRGNEQFF

length: 14
V: TRBV5-1
D: TRBD1
size: few
J: TRBJ2-1
DNA: TGCGCCAGCAGCCGACAGGGTTCCTACAATGAGCAGTTCTTC
CDR3: CASSRQGSYNEQFF

length: 14
V: TRBV6-1
D: -
size: -
J: TRBJ1-1
DNA: TGTGCCAGCAGTGAATTCCGGAGGAGTACTGAAGCTTTCTTT
CDR3: CASSEFRRSTEAFF

length: 15
V: TRBV28
D: -
size: -
J: TRBJ2-3
DNA: TGTGCCAGCAGTTTACACGTGGAAAACACAGATACGCAGTATTTT
CDR3: CASSLHVENTDTQYF

length: 15
V: TRBV7-2
D: TRBD1
size: -
J: TRBJ2-2
DNA: TGTGCCAGCAGCACGGGACAGGGGAACACCGGGGAGCTGTTTTTT
CDR3: CASSTGQGNTGELFF